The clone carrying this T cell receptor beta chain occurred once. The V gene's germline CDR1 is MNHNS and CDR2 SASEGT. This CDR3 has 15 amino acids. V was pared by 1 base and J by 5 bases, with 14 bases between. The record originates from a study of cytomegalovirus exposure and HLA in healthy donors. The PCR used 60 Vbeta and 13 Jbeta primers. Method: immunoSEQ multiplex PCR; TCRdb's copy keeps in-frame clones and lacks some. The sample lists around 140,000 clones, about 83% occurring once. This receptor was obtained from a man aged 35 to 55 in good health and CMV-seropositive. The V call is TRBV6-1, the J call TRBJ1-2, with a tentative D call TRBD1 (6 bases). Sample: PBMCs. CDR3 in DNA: TGTGCCAGCAGTGAAGGGGGGACATCCCGATATGGCTACACCTTC. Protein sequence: CASSEGGTSRYGYTF.